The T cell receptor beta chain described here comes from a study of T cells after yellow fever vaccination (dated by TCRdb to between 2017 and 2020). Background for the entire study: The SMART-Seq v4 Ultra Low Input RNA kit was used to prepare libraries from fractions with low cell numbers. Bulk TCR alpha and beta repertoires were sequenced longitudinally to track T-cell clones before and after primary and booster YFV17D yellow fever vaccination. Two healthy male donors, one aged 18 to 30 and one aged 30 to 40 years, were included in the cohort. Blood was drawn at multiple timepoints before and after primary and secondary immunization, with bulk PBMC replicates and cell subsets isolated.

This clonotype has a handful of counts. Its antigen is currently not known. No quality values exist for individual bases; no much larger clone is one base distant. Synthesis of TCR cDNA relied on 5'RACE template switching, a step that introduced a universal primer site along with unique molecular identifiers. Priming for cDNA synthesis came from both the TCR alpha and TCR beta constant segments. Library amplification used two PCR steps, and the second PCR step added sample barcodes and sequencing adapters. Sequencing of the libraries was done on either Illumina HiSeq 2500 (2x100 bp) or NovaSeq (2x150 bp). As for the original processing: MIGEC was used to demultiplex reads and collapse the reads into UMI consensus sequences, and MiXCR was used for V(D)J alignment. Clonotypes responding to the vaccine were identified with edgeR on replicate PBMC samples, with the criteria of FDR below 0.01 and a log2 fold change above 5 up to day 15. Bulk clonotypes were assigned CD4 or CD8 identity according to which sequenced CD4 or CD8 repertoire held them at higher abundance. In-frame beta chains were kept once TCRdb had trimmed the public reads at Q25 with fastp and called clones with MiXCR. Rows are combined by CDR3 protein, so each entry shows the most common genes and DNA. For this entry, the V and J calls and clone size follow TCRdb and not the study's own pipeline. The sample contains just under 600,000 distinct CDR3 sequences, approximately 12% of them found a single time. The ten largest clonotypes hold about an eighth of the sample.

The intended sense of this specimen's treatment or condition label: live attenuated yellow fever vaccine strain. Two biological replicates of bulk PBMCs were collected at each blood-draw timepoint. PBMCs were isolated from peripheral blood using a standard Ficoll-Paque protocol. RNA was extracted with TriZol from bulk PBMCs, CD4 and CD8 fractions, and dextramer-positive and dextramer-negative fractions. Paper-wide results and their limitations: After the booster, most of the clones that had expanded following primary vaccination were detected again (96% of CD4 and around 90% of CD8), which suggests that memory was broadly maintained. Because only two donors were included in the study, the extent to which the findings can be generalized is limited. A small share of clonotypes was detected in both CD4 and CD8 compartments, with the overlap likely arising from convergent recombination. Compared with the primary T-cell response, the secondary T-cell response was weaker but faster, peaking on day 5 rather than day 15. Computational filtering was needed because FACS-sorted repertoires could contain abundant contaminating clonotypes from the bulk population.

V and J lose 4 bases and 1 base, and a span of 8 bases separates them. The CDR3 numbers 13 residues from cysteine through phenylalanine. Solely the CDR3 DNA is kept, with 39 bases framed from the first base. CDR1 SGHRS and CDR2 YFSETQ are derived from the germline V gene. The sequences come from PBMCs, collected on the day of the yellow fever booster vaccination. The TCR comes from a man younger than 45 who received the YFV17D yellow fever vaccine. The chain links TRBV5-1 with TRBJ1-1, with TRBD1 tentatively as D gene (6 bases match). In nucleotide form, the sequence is TGCGCCAGCAGCGGACAGACGAACACTGAAGCTTTCTTT. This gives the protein CASSGQTNTEAFF.